A single sample is the source of the 26 T cell receptor beta chains below, sequenced in a study of regulatory T cells in long-lasting Graves disease. As for time point: newly diagnosed GD, antithyroid drugs for less than 3 months. Scientists built the TCR library using RNA that was extracted from PBMCs. Libraries of TCR beta came from iRepertoire HTBI primers plus Arm-PCR of CDR3 regions. A single record per CDR3 protein comes from TCRdb applying MiXCR to the multiplex PCR reads. The sample consists of over 500,000 distinct CDR3 sequences, roughly 15% of them appearing once. These data were also reused for a study on T cells in Graves' hyperthyroidism and ophthalmopathy.

Material: peripheral blood mononuclear cells (PBMCs), obtained at new diagnosis, from a patient treated with antithyroid drugs. The receptors originated from a woman between 25 and 40 years old with Graves disease.

This clonotype appeared many times. The chain is built from TRBV5-1 and TRBJ2-7, with D possibly TRBD2 on 5 matching bases. Per germline, CDR1 SGHRS and CDR2 YFSETQ. This CDR3 is built from 15 residues. The V gene lost 0 bases and the J gene lost 7 bases, with 17 bases spanning the gap. CDR3 amino acids: CASSLAQLSTGEQYF. The DNA of the CDR3 is TGCGCCAGCAGCTTGGCCCAACTGTCAACGGGAGAGCAGTACTTC.

Of note for this clonotype: With a much larger clone just one base away, this may be a read error. Without the conserved terminal phenylalanine or tryptophan, this CDR3 likely stems from a read error. CDR3 loop: CASSEYDRGDTEAFL. As DNA, the CDR3 is TGTGCCAGCAGTGAATATGACAGGGGGGACACTGAAGCTTTCCTT. The rearrangement links TRBV6-1 to TRBJ1-1, with TRBD1 matching 9 bases. CDR3 length: 15 residues. Germline lookup yields CDR1 MNHNS and CDR2 SASEGT. The ends lost 2 bases at V and 3 bases at J; junction bases unmatched: 4.

In this sample, this clonotype turned up a few times. As DNA, the CDR3 is TGTGCCAGTAGTAGGGGACTCAGTATCTACGAGCAGTACTTC. Translation: CASSRGLSIYEQYF. The chain has TRBV19 and TRBJ2-7; tentatively, D is TRBD2 (6 bases). V lost 4 bases and J 3 bases, leaving 13 bases between the germline ends. Germline CDR1 LNHDA, CDR2 SQIVND (reference sequence). CDR3 size: 14 residues.

The V and J genes are TRBV7-9 and TRBJ2-7, with D maybe TRBD1 (6 bases). Deletions cut 3 bases from V and 7 bases from J, with 7 bases between. The CDR3 is 11 residues long. Germline V gene lookup returns CDR1 SEHNR and CDR2 FQNEAQ (reference sequence). CDR3 DNA: TGTGCCAGCAGCTTCACAGGGGAGCAGTACTTC. Residues: CASSFTGEQYF.

This clonotype was counted between two and nine times. The V gene is TRBV7-2, the J gene TRBJ2-2; no firm D call. The CDR3 covers 13 residues. Germline V lookup: CDR1 SGHTA, CDR2 FQGNSA. The V end was cut by 6 bases, the J end by 6 bases, with 11 bases between. This CDR3 is CASSYNPSGELFF. DNA for the CDR3: TGTGCCAGCAGTTATAATCCGTCCGGGGAGCTGTTTTTT.

This clonotype was seen at least ten times. V gene TRBV5-1 combines with J gene TRBJ2-1; 7 bases fit TRBD2. Germline CDR1 is SGHRS and CDR2 is YFSETQ. With V trimmed by 4 bases and J by 3 bases, 4 bases remained unmatched. The CDR3 covers 14 residues. In nucleotides, the CDR3 is TGCGCCAGCAGCGACCGGGACTACTACAATGAGCAGTTCTTC. Translating gives CASSDRDYYNEQFF.

As for this clonotype: A much larger clone differs by one base, so this may be a read error. V usage is TRBV10-3 and J usage is TRBJ2-7; D ambiguous. CDR3 length: 11 residues. CDR1 is ENHRY, CDR2 SYGVKD, per germline. V was clipped by 6 bases and J by 7 bases, with 10 bases between them. CDR3 protein: CAIRAAREQYF. CDR3 DNA sequence: TGTGCCATCAGGGCAGCCAGAGAGCAGTACTTC.

This clonotype has just a few counts. The rearrangement uses TRBV29-1 and TRBJ2-2; 12 positions match TRBD2. The CDR3 contains 15 residues. Germline V CDR1 and CDR2: SQVTM, ANQGSEA. V shed 7 bases, J shed 4 bases, and the junction held 7 bases outside the gene matches. CDR3 in amino acids: CSASGGLAGTGELFF. Written as DNA, the CDR3 is TGCAGCGCCTCAGGGGGACTAGCGGGCACCGGGGAGCTGTTTTTT.

This clonotype was recorded many times. Here the CDR3 reads CSASSRGLSSTDTQYF. CDR3 sequence (DNA): TGCAGTGCTAGTAGCAGGGGGCTTTCGTCCACAGATACGCAGTATTTT. V is TRBV20-1 and J is TRBJ2-3; 8 bases line up with TRBD1. Germline V lookup: CDR1 DFQATT, CDR2 SNEGSKA (reference sequence). Trimming took 3 bases from V and 2 from J; bases not matched to a gene: 10. The CDR3 is made up of 16 amino acids.

This clonotype occurred a few times. The rearrangement links TRBV27 to TRBJ1-1; the match to TRBD1 covers 8 bases. Germline CDR1 and CDR2: MNHEY and SMNVEV (reference sequence). After removal of 5 bases from V and 7 bases from J, the junction contained 9 bases not matched to a gene. The CDR3 runs to 14 residues. CDR3 region: CASSPWTGTIEAFF. The CDR3 nucleotides read TGTGCCAGCAGTCCATGGACAGGGACTATTGAAGCTTTCTTT.

This clonotype has a count of ten or more. The chain carries TRBV27 and TRBJ1-1; the D gene is possibly TRBD1 (5 bases). V lost 6 bases and J 8 bases, leaving 25 bases between the germline ends. Per the germline V gene, CDR1 is MNHEY and CDR2 is SMNVEV (reference sequence). There are 16 residues in the CDR3. CDR3 sequence reads: CASSHSTPGGLKEAFF. DNA of the CDR3: TGTGCCAGCAGCCATTCGACCCCCGGGGGGTTGAAGGAAGCTTTCTTT.

This chain's CDR3 is CASSESALPPLNYGYTF. CDR3 nucleotide sequence: TGTGCCAGTAGTGAATCGGCGCTGCCTCCCCTCAACTATGGCTACACCTTC. The chain combines TRBV19 with TRBJ1-2, with no clear D. Trimming removed 5 bases from V and 2 bases from J, with 21 bases in between. Germline V gene lookup returns CDR1 LNHDA and CDR2 SQIVND (reference sequence). The CDR3 covers 17 residues.

This clonotype was detected many times. The chain uses TRBV6-5 and TRBJ1-5; D is undetermined. From germline, CDR1 is MNHEY and CDR2 SVGAGI. The CDR3 is 15 residues long. V was trimmed by 3 bases and J by 2 bases, leaving 11 bases between them. The CDR3, as DNA: TGTGCCAGCAGTTATGACCTCTGGGGCAATCAGCCCCAGCATTTT. This codes for CASSYDLWGNQPQHF.

In this sample, this clonotype turned up a few times. The chain joins TRBV28 to TRBJ1-2, with TRBD1 matching over 8 bases. CDR3 length: 15 residues. Germline V gives CDR1 MDHEN, CDR2 SYDVKM. The J segment lost 6 bases and the V segment lost 6 bases, leaving 12 bases of the junction unmatched. The CDR3 here is CASRPQGARHNGYTF. DNA for the CDR3: TGTGCCAGCAGACCCCAGGGGGCGCGCCACAATGGCTACACCTTC.

At least ten counts were recorded for this clonotype. The chain combines TRBV28 with TRBJ2-7; tentatively, D is TRBD1 (6 bases). The V gene's germline CDR1 is MDHEN and CDR2 SYDVKM. The CDR3 extends over 14 amino acids. V was shortened by 6 bases and J by 3 bases, with 15 bases between the two germline ends. CDR3 sequence (DNA): TGTGCCAGCAGAGGGATGGCACAGGGCTACGAGCAGTACTTC. It encodes CASRGMAQGYEQYF.

This clonotype was detected ten times or more. This chain uses TRBV11-2 with TRBJ2-1, with D perhaps TRBD1 (6 bases). Trimming stripped 2 bases from V and 10 bases from J, with 18 bases between. The germline gives CDR1 SGHAT, CDR2 FQNNGV. The CDR3 is 15 amino acids. Written as DNA, the CDR3 is TGTGCCAGCAGCTTAAGACAGGTAGAGAATGAGGAGCAGTTCTTC. Translating gives CASSLRQVENEEQFF.

The chain employs TRBV20-1 and TRBJ1-4; D not certain. Germline V lookup: CDR1 DFQATT, CDR2 SNEGSKA (reference sequence). The CDR3 totals 17 residues. Trimming took 1 base from V and 7 from J, leaving 22 bases between them. CDR3 amino acids: CSARASGVPSLGEKLFF. CDR3 sequence (DNA): TGCAGTGCTAGAGCTAGCGGGGTTCCCTCTCTTGGTGAAAAACTGTTTTTT.

This sequence joins TRBV4-2 and TRBJ2-1; TRBD1 aligns across 10 bases. V trimming: 2 bases; J trimming: 7 bases; junction bases outside the gene matches: 5. This CDR3 region has 15 residues. Germline CDR1 is LGHNA and CDR2 is YNFKEQ. The CDR3 bases are TGTGCCAGCAGCCAACAGACAGGGGGCTGGAATGAGCAGTTCTTC. Protein sequence: CASSQQTGGWNEQFF.

The chain combines TRBV6-2 or TRBV6-3 with TRBJ2-7, with 14 bases aligning to TRBD2. The CDR3 totals 17 residues. With 5 bases clipped from V and 6 bases from J, the junction kept 12 bases outside the gene matches. Germline CDR1 reads MNHEY; CDR2 reads SVGEGT. The CDR3 loop is CASSDPGLAGGLGEQYF. Here the CDR3 DNA reads TGTGCCAGCAGTGATCCAGGACTAGCGGGAGGATTAGGCGAGCAGTACTTC.

This clonotype has ten or more counts. The genes are TRBV24-1 and TRBJ1-2; TRBD1 might be the D (6 bases). This CDR3 is 15 amino acids long. The V gene's germline CDR1 is KGHDR and CDR2 SFDVKD. Trimming pared 2 bases from V and 4 bases from J, leaving 13 bases between. The CDR3: CATSDSSRGAYGYTF. In DNA, the CDR3 is TGTGCCACCAGTGATTCCTCCAGGGGAGCCTATGGCTACACCTTC.

This clonotype was counted at least ten times. The CDR3 coding sequence is TGTGCCAGCAGCTTAGATCCTGAGACAGATACGCAGTATTTT. Protein sequence: CASSLDPETDTQYF. The rearrangement links TRBV7-2 to TRBJ2-3; no definite D call. In germline, CDR1 is SGHTA, CDR2 FQGNSA. The CDR3 is 14 amino acids. The V end lost 1 base, the J end lost 3 bases, and 8 bases lay between the germline ends.

As concerns this clonotype: A read error may be the cause here, since a much bigger clone is one base away. The chain has TRBV20-1 and TRBJ1-2; TRBD1 matches 9 bases. The CDR3 is made up of 12 amino acids. Germline lookup yields CDR1 DFQATT and CDR2 SNEGSKA (reference sequence). The CDR3: CGAPTGGKGYTF. CDR3 DNA: TGCGGTGCTCCGACAGGGGGAAAGGGCTACACCTTC.

As for this clonotype: A much bigger clone sits one base away, suggesting this may be a read error. J is TRBJ1-6 and V is TRBV7-2; perhaps TRBD1 as D (6 bases). Germline V gene data show CDR1 as SGHTA and CDR2 as FQGNSA. V shed 5 bases and J shed 6 bases, with 11 bases lying between them. The CDR3 covers 14 residues. The CDR3 sequence: CASSMQGINSPLHF. CDR3 sequence (DNA): TGTGCCAGCAGCATGCAGGGGATTAATTCACCCCTCCACTTT.

V is TRBV9 and J is TRBJ1-2; D is unclear. Germline CDR1 and CDR2: SGDLS and YYNGEE. V was trimmed by 3 bases and J by 3 bases, leaving 6 bases between them. The CDR3 is 12 residues long. CDR3 residues: CASSAPDYGYTF. The DNA for the CDR3 is TGTGCCAGCAGCGCCCCCGACTATGGCTACACCTTC.

This sequence joins TRBV6-1 and TRBJ2-7; 9 nucleotides match TRBD1. This CDR3 is 16 amino acids long. The J segment lost 2 bases and the V segment lost 5 bases, leaving 10 bases of the junction unmatched. Germline V gives CDR1 MNHNS, CDR2 SASEGT. This CDR3 is CASSPPGQGFAYEQYF. CDR3 sequence (DNA): TGTGCCAGCAGTCCACCCGGACAGGGGTTCGCCTACGAGCAGTACTTC.

This clonotype was observed many times. V usage is TRBV6-1 and J usage is TRBJ1-2; weak D call: TRBD1 (5 bases). Per the germline V gene, CDR1 is MNHNS and CDR2 is SASEGT. The CDR3 has 15 residues. The ends were cut back, 8 bases at V and 0 bases at J, with 16 bases in the middle. This CDR3 reads CASEGQAAPNYGYTF. In DNA form, the CDR3 reads TGTGCCAGCGAGGGGCAGGCAGCCCCTAACTATGGCTACACCTTC.